The 3 T cell receptor beta chains below all came from one sample that was sequenced in a study of cytomegalovirus exposure and HLA in healthy donors. The PCR ran on 60 Vbeta and 13 Jbeta primers. The protocol was immunoSEQ multiplex PCR, while the TCRdb copy is restricted to in-frame clones and leaves out a portion. The sample consists of 150,000 to 200,000 clones, around 75% of them appearing once. The specimen sequenced was PBMCs. The receptors come from a male donor in good health and CMV-seronegative.

V and J are TRBV5-8 and TRBJ2-3, with D perhaps matching TRBD1 (6 bases). V shed 7 bases and J shed 4 bases, with 31 bases lying between them. This CDR3 comprises 19 residues. Germline CDR1 is SGHTS and CDR2 is YDEGEE. CDR3 DNA: TGTGCCAGCCCGACCCCCCCTGGCCGGGCCAGGGGAAGCGCAGATACGCAGTATTTT. Its translation is CASPTPPGRARGSADTQYF.

The chain links TRBV6-5 to TRBJ1-2; D is perhaps TRBD1 (6 bases). CDR3 length equals 13 residues. Trimming removed 7 bases from V and 7 bases from J, with 16 bases in between. Germline CDR1 is MNHEY and CDR2 is SVGAGI. The CDR3 nucleotides read TGTGCCAGCACGAGGGGGGGTAGGGGTGGCTACACCTTC. Amino acids: CASTRGGRGGYTF.

J is TRBJ1-1 and V is TRBV7-9; 9 bases align to TRBD1. The CDR3 totals 14 residues. Germline V gene sequence: CDR1 SEHNR, CDR2 FQNEAQ (reference sequence). The V and J ends lost 2 bases and 9 bases, in that order; junction bases with no gene match: 7. CDR3 DNA sequence: TGTGCCAGCAGCTTATCTCGGACAGGGGTAAAAGCTTTCTTT. Translated: CASSLSRTGVKAFF. Supplemented by reference TRBV7-9 and TRBJ1-1, the full variable domain reads DTGVSQNPRHKITKRGQNVTFRCDPISEHNRLYWYRQTLGQGPEFLTYFQNEAQLEKSRLLSDRFSAERPKGSFSTLEIQRTEQGDSAMYLCASSLSRTGVKAFFGQGTRLTVV.